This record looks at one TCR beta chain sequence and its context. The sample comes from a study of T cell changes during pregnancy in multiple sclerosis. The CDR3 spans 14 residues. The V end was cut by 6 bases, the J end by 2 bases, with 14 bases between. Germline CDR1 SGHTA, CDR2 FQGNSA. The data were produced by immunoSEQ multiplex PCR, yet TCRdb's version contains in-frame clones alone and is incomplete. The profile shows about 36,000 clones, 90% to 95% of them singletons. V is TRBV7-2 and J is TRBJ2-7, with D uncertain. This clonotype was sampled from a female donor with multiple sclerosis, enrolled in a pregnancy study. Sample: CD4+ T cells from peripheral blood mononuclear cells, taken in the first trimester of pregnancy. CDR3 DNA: TGTGCCAGCAGTATCGACCCCCGGGCCTACGAGCAGTACTTC. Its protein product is CASSIDPRAYEQYF.